This TCR beta chain was recovered during a study of blood T cell repertoires in COVID-19. Clones were read by immunoSEQ multiplex PCR, and TCRdb kept only the in-frame ones, dropping some. The top ten hold 13% of the sample, which has about 190,000 clones, under 80% seen once. Germline V gene data show CDR1 as KGHSH and CDR2 as LQKENI. With 3 bases removed from V and 2 bases from J, the gap between germline ends came to 12 bases. This CDR3 is 15 amino acids long. This sequence was found in a man aged 45 to 65 who had recovered from COVID-19. Sequencing was performed on peripheral blood. The chain is built from TRBV18 and TRBJ2-3; D may be TRBD2 (5 bases). The CDR3 is CASSPFQDSTDTQYF. The CDR3 region has the DNA TGTGCCAGCTCACCTTTCCAGGACTCCACAGATACGCAGTATTTT.